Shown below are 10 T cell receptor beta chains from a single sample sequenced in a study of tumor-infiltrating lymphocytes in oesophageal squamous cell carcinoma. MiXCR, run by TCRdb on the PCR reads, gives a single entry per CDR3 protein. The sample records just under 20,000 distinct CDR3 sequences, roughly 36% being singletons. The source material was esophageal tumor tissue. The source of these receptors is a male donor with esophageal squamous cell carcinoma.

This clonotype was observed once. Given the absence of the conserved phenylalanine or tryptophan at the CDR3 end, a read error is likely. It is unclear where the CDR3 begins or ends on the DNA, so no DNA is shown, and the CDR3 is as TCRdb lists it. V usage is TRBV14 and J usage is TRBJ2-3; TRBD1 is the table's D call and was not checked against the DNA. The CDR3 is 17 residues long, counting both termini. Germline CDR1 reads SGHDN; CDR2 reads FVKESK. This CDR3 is CASSRDRGRTMATPSVR.

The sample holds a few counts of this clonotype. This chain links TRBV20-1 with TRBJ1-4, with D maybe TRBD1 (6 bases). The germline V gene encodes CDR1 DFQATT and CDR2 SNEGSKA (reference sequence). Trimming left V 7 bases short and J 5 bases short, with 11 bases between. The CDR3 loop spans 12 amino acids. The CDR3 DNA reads TGCAGTGTTCAGGACAGAAATGAAAAACTGTTTTTT. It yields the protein CSVQDRNEKLFF.

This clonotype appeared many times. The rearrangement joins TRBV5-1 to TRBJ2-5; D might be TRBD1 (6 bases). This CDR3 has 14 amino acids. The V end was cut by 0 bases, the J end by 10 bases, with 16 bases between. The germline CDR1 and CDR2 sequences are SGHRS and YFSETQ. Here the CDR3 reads CASSLAGQTRDQYF. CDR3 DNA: TGCGCCAGCAGCTTGGCCGGACAGACAAGAGACCAGTACTTC.

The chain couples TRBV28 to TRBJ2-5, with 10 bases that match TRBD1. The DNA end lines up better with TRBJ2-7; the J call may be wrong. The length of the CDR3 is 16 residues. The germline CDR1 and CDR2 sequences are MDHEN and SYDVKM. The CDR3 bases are TGTGCCAGCAGTCTACCTCCGGGACAGGGGACCTACGAGCAGTACTTC. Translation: CASSLPPGQGTYEQYF.

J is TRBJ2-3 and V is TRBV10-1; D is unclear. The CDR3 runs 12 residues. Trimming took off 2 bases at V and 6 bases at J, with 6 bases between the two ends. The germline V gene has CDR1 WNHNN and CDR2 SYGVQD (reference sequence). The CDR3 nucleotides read TGCGCCAGCAGTGAGAGTAGGGATACGCAGTATTTT. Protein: CASSESRDTQYF.

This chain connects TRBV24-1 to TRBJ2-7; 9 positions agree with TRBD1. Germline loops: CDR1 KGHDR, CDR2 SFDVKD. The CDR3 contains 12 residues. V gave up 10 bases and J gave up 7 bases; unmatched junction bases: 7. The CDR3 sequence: CATQGAPKEQYF. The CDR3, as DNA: TGTGCCACACAGGGGGCCCCAAAGGAGCAGTACTTC.

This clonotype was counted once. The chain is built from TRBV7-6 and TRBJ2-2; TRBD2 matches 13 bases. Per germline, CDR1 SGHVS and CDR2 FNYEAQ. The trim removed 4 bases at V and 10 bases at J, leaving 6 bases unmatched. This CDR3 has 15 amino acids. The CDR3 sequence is CASSSGTSGKVELFF. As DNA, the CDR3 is TGTGCCAGCAGCTCCGGGACTAGCGGGAAGGTGGAGCTGTTTTTT.

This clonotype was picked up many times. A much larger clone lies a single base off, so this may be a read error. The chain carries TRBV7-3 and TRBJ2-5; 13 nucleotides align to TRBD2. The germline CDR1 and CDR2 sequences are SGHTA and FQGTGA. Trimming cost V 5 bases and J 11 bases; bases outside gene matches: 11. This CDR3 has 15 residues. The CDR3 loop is CASSAGLAGPSEQYF. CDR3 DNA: TGTGCCAGCAGCGCGGGACTAGCGGGGCCCAGTGAGCAGTACTTC.

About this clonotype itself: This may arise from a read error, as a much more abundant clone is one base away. CDR3 sequence reads: CASSLSPIAATETFF. CDR3 nucleotide sequence: TGTGCCAGCAGTTTATCCCCGATCGCGGCCACTGAAACTTTCTTT. This sequence joins TRBV27 and TRBJ1-1, with D uncertain. The germline gives CDR1 MNHEY, CDR2 SMNVEV (reference sequence). This CDR3 has 15 amino acids.

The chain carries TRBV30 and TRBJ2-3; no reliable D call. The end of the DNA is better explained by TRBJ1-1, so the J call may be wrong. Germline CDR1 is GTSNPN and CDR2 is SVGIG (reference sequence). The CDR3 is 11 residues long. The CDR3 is CAWTRNTEAFF. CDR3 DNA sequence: TGTGCCTGGACGCGGAACACTGAAGCTTTCTTT.